The 9 T cell receptor beta chains presented below share a single source sample, sequenced in a study of blood T cell repertoires in COVID-19 (TCRdb year 2020). Receptor libraries were prepared by the immunoSEQ multiplex PCR assay. TCRdb provides this immuneACCESS table in a form limited to in-frame rearrangements. Some clones are lacking; in checked studies, under half of them reflect an unresolved V gene, and why the rest are absent is not known. Within this sample are over 85,000 clones, with around 92% of them counted one time only. The ten most abundant clones make up around 4% of the sample. The sample comprised peripheral blood. All receptors derive from a man between 18 and 29 years old with acute or convalescent COVID-19.

The chain employs TRBV18 and TRBJ2-1; 8 nucleotides agree with TRBD1. This CDR3 has 15 amino acids. V lost 0 bases to trimming and J lost 8 bases; unmatched junction nucleotides: 6. The germline V gene has CDR1 KGHSH and CDR2 LQKENI. CDR3 bases: TGTGCCAGCTCACCACCGAACAGGGGGTTCGATGAGCAGTTCTTC. Protein product: CASSPPNRGFDEQFF.

The DNA of the CDR3 is TGTGCCAGCAGCCAAAGAGACTACGAGCAGTACTTC. It encodes CASSQRDYEQYF. This chain uses TRBV3-1 (or the pseudogene TRBV3-2) with TRBJ2-7; the D is unclear. Trimming took off 2 bases at V and 3 bases at J, with 5 bases between the two ends. The CDR3 covers 12 residues. Germline assignment: CDR1 LGHDT and CDR2 YNNKEL (reference sequence).

This chain uses TRBV5-1 with TRBJ1-1; possible D gene TRBD1, 6 bases. The length of the CDR3 is 17 residues. Germline V gene data show CDR1 as SGHRS and CDR2 as YFSETQ. The V gene lost 0 bases and the J gene lost 0 bases, with 15 bases spanning the gap. The CDR3 coding sequence is TGCGCCAGCAGCTTGGGTGTAGGACAGCCGTTGAACACTGAAGCTTTCTTT. Protein sequence: CASSLGVGQPLNTEAFF.

The chain recombines TRBV3-1 (or the pseudogene TRBV3-2) with TRBJ1-2, with TRBD1 identical over 8 bases. The CDR3 runs 19 residues. Per germline, CDR1 LGHDT and CDR2 YNNKEL (reference sequence). The trim removed 2 bases at V and 0 bases at J, leaving 14 bases unmatched. This CDR3 is CASSQRPFRQGKANYGYTF. Here the CDR3 DNA reads TGTGCCAGCAGCCAAAGACCCTTTCGACAGGGGAAAGCTAACTATGGCTACACCTTC.

This chain joins TRBV30 and TRBJ2-5, with a weak D call TRBD2 (7 bases). This CDR3 spans 18 amino acids. The V and J ends lost 1 base and 0 bases respectively, with 21 bases between them. CDR1 is GTSNPN and CDR2 is SVGIG in the germline V gene (reference sequence). CDR3 amino acids: CAWSESGTSVSYQETQYF. The CDR3 bases are TGTGCCTGGAGTGAGAGCGGGACATCGGTATCGTACCAAGAGACCCAGTACTTC.

The gene calls are TRBV27 and TRBJ1-1, with D tentatively TRBD1 (6 bases). V was pared by 5 bases and J by 1 base, with 20 bases between. The germline gives CDR1 MNHEY, CDR2 SMNVEV (reference sequence). This CDR3 spans 17 amino acids. In DNA form, the CDR3 reads TGTGCCAGCAGTCCTTATCAATGGGGGGGGCGGAACACTGAAGCTTTCTTT. This encodes CASSPYQWGGRNTEAFF.

The chain joins TRBV7-9 to TRBJ1-5; possibly TRBD1 for D (6 bases). The V gene lost 5 bases and the J gene lost 5 bases, with 13 bases spanning the gap. From germline, CDR1 is SEHNR and CDR2 FQNEAQ (reference sequence). The CDR3 has 14 amino acids. For the CDR3, the DNA is TGTGCCAGCAGCCCGGACAGCCGTTATCAGCCCCAGCATTTT. Translated: CASSPDSRYQPQHF.

The chain links TRBV5-1 to TRBJ2-5; D perhaps matches TRBD2 (6 bases). Germline V gene sequence: CDR1 SGHRS, CDR2 YFSETQ. V was shortened by 0 bases and J by 2 bases, with 11 bases between the two germline ends. The CDR3 is 15 residues long. The CDR3 sequence is CASSLAVGGQETQYF. The CDR3 coding sequence is TGCGCCAGCAGCTTGGCCGTCGGGGGACAAGAGACCCAGTACTTC.

The chain has TRBV18 and TRBJ2-3, with 8 bases lining up with TRBD2. Germline CDR1 reads KGHSH; CDR2 reads LQKENI. CDR3 length equals 17 residues. V was pared by 0 bases and J by 6 bases, with 11 bases of the junction left unmatched. The CDR3 DNA reads as TGTGCCAGCTCACCACCGACAACGGGAGGGTGGTCGGATACGCAGTATTTT. This translates into CASSPPTTGGWSDTQYF.